The next 21 T cell receptor beta chains were all read from a single sample in a study of T cells in localized non-small cell lung cancer. The method was immunoSEQ multiplex PCR; TCRdb's version includes in-frame clones alone and lacks a portion of them. The sample contains 70,000 to 95,000 clones, approximately 90% of which appear only once. Specimen: PBMCs, collected before any cancer treatment. These receptor sequences come from a woman aged 40-70 years with stage II squamous cell lung carcinoma.

The chain is built from TRBV28 and TRBJ1-3, with TRBD1 matching over 12 bases. The V segment lost 7 bases and the J segment 0 bases; nucleotides outside the gene matches: 13. The CDR3 spans 19 residues. Germline V CDR1 and CDR2: MDHEN, SYDVKM. The CDR3 protein is CASTKVLGTGGLSGNTIYF. The CDR3 nucleotides read TGTGCCAGCACCAAAGTTTTAGGGACAGGGGGCCTCTCTGGAAACACCATATATTTT.

The chain is built from TRBV7-9 and TRBJ1-5; 7 nucleotides align to TRBD1. The CDR3 loop spans 15 amino acids. Germline values: CDR1 SEHNR, CDR2 FQNEAQ (reference sequence). The V segment lost 3 bases and the J segment 0 bases; nucleotides outside the gene matches: 2. CDR3 coding DNA: TGTGCCAGCAGCTTGACAGGGAATAGCAATCAGCCCCAGCATTTT. Protein product: CASSLTGNSNQPQHF.

The rearrangement uses TRBV5-1 and TRBJ1-4, with TRBD1 as a possible D gene (6 bases). The CDR3 spans 14 residues. Germline V gene lookup returns CDR1 SGHRS and CDR2 YFSETQ. V shed 0 bases and J shed 8 bases, with 11 bases lying between them. The CDR3 sequence: CASSLDTGREKLFF. The CDR3 coding sequence is TGCGCCAGCAGCTTGGATACAGGGCGGGAAAAACTGTTTTTT.

The chain couples TRBV2 to TRBJ2-7; D possibly uses TRBD1 or TRBD2 (5 bases each). Germline V gene data show CDR1 as SNHLY and CDR2 as FYNNEI. The V and J ends lost 2 bases and 2 bases respectively, with 16 bases between them. The length of the CDR3 is 16 residues. CDR3 region: CASSEPTLGVTYEQYF. The CDR3 DNA is TGTGCCAGCAGTGAACCCACGCTGGGGGTAACCTACGAGCAGTACTTC.

V and J are TRBV28 and TRBJ2-2; a weak D match, TRBD2 (5 bases). The V gene's germline CDR1 is MDHEN and CDR2 SYDVKM. This CDR3 comprises 13 residues. V dropped 3 bases and J dropped 6 bases, with 8 bases sitting between them. This chain's CDR3 is CASSLTRAGELFF. Written as DNA, the CDR3 is TGTGCCAGCAGTTTGACGAGGGCCGGGGAGCTGTTTTTT.

In its sample, this clone was seen once. The chain carries TRBV7-6 and TRBJ1-6; 10 bases map to TRBD1. J gave up 9 bases and V 5 bases, and 7 bases lay outside the gene matches. This CDR3 has 15 residues. Germline V gives CDR1 SGHVS, CDR2 FNYEAQ. The CDR3 protein is CASSQGTGAASPLHF. The CDR3, as DNA: TGTGCCAGCAGCCAAGGGACAGGGGCTGCTTCACCCCTCCACTTT.

The chain links TRBV6-1 to TRBJ1-2; D gene ambiguous. Germline values: CDR1 MNHNS, CDR2 SASEGT. The CDR3 contains 11 residues. V lost 3 bases, J lost 13 bases, and 12 bases lay in between. The CDR3, as DNA: TGTGCCAGCAGTGAGGGCATCCGACCCACCTTC. Translated, it gives CASSEGIRPTF.

CDR3 nucleotides: TGTGCCAGCAGCTTACCGGGACAGGGTAACACCGGGGAGCTGTTTTTT. It yields the protein CASSLPGQGNTGELFF. The chain couples TRBV5-6 to TRBJ2-2, with 9 bases lining up with TRBD1. The CDR3 sequence is 16 residues long. V lost 2 bases, J lost 2 bases, and 4 bases stayed unmatched. Germline CDR1 reads SGHDT; CDR2 reads YYEEEE.

This chain links TRBV19 with TRBJ1-5; weak D call: TRBD1 (6 bases). With 3 bases removed from V and 0 bases from J, the gap between germline ends came to 15 bases. This CDR3 is 17 amino acids long. Germline V gene data show CDR1 as LNHDA and CDR2 as SQIVND (reference sequence). CDR3 in amino acids: CASSIRLTGLSNQPQHF. DNA of the CDR3: TGTGCCAGTAGTATTAGGCTAACAGGGCTTAGCAATCAGCCCCAGCATTTT.

This rearrangement joins TRBV7-9 to TRBJ2-1; the match to TRBD2 covers 8 bases. Germline trimming cut 6 bases from V and 15 bases from J; bases unmatched to any gene: 10. The germline V gene has CDR1 SEHNR and CDR2 FQNEAQ (reference sequence). The length of the CDR3 is 12 residues. This chain's CDR3 is CASRFFAGGWFF. CDR3 coding DNA: TGTGCCAGCAGGTTCTTCGCGGGAGGCTGGTTCTTC.

The CDR3 DNA is TGTGCCAGTAGTATGGTCGGGGATGGGCCTAGCACAGATACGCAGTATTTT. It encodes CASSMVGDGPSTDTQYF. This chain uses TRBV19 with TRBJ2-3, with D possibly TRBD2 on 5 matching bases. V was clipped by 3 bases and J by 0 bases, with 16 bases between them. The length of the CDR3 is 17 residues. Germline values: CDR1 LNHDA, CDR2 SQIVND (reference sequence).

Note on this clone: Other DNA sequences in this specimen translate into the identical CDR3. The V gene is TRBV2, the J gene TRBJ2-7; a possible D gene is TRBD2 (7 bases). V shed 1 base and J shed 7 bases, with 14 bases lying between them. Germline loops: CDR1 SNHLY, CDR2 FYNNEI. The CDR3 is made up of 14 amino acids. The CDR3 region has the DNA TGTGCCAGCAGTGAAGGGGGGGGGCCGCGGGAGCAGTACTTC. It specifies CASSEGGGPREQYF.

The chain links TRBV7-9 to TRBJ1-2; D gene unclear. The CDR3 length is 13 residues. Trimming took 1 base from V and 5 from J, leaving 8 bases between them. CDR1 is SEHNR and CDR2 is FQNEAQ in the germline V gene (reference sequence). CDR3 region: CASSLVAVYGYTF. CDR3 DNA sequence: TGTGCCAGCAGCTTAGTCGCTGTTTATGGCTACACCTTC. Variable domain in full (rest from reference TRBV7-9 and TRBJ1-2): DTGVSQNPRHKITKRGQNVTFRCDPISEHNRLYWYRQTLGQGPEFLTYFQNEAQLEKSRLLSDRFSAERPKGSFSTLEIQRTEQGDSAMYLCASSLVAVYGYTFGSGTRLTVV.

Regarding this clone: This sample includes further DNA sequences coding for the same CDR3. The chain recombines TRBV5-1 with TRBJ1-1, with TRBD1 as a possible D gene (5 bases). CDR1 and CDR2 from the germline V gene are SGHRS and YFSETQ. The V end was cut by 1 base, the J end by 1 base, with 5 bases between. This CDR3 spans 13 amino acids. CDR3 nucleotide sequence: TGCGCCAGCAGCTTGAGGGGGAACACTGAAGCTTTCTTT. This translates into CASSLRGNTEAFF.

This chain joins TRBV27 and TRBJ2-5; either TRBD1 or TRBD2 may fit D (5 bases each). V lost 2 bases and J lost 1, with 11 bases in between. Germline CDR1 reads MNHEY; CDR2 reads SMNVEV (reference sequence). The CDR3 contains 15 residues. The CDR3 region is CASSLDSGRQETQYF. The CDR3 DNA follows: TGTGCCAGCAGTTTAGACTCGGGGCGCCAAGAGACCCAGTACTTC.

This chain joins TRBV6-1 and TRBJ1-2; D is perhaps TRBD1 (5 bases). The CDR3 consists of 13 residues. Trimming removed 3 bases at V and 4 bases at J, with 9 bases between. CDR1 is MNHNS, CDR2 SASEGT, per germline. CDR3 sequence (DNA): TGTGCCAGCAGTGATGGGGGGTTCTATGGCTACACCTTC. Encoded protein: CASSDGGFYGYTF.

The chain combines TRBV25-1 with TRBJ2-1, with D perhaps being TRBD1 or TRBD2 (5 bases each). In germline, CDR1 is MGHDK, CDR2 SYGVNS. This CDR3 has 14 residues. Trimming cost V 11 bases and J 2 bases, with 16 bases left between them. CDR3 nucleotides: TGTGCCGTTAAGCTCACGGGGCCCTACAATGAGCAGTTCTTC. Translated: CAVKLTGPYNEQFF.

This chain joins TRBV29-1 and TRBJ1-1; D remains unclear. CDR3 length: 12 amino acids. CDR1 is SQVTM, CDR2 ANQGSEA, per germline. V lost 6 bases and J 1 base, leaving 9 bases between the germline ends. CDR3 sequence (DNA): TGCAGCGTCAGTATCCGGAACACTGAAGCTTTCTTT. Translation gives CSVSIRNTEAFF.

This chain links TRBV6-1 with TRBJ2-7; D is unresolved. Per germline, CDR1 MNHNS and CDR2 SASEGT. The CDR3 sequence is 13 residues long. Trimming shortened V by 5 bases and J by 5 bases, and 13 bases separated the two germline ends. CDR3 sequence: CASSLEAWDEQYF. The CDR3 coding sequence is TGTGCCAGCAGTCTAGAGGCCTGGGACGAGCAGTACTTC.

The V and J genes are TRBV5-1 and TRBJ2-3, with 14 bases aligning to TRBD2. The trim removed 4 bases at V and 4 bases at J, leaving 8 bases unmatched. This CDR3 has 17 residues. The germline V gene has CDR1 SGHRS and CDR2 YFSETQ. CDR3 sequence reads: CASSPPMTSGGADTQYF. DNA of the CDR3: TGCGCCAGCAGCCCGCCAATGACTAGCGGGGGGGCAGATACGCAGTATTTT.

V is TRBV5-1 and J is TRBJ1-4; 8 nucleotides align to TRBD1. The CDR3 loop spans 18 amino acids. With V trimmed by 0 bases and J by 4 bases, 11 bases remained unmatched. The germline V gene encodes CDR1 SGHRS and CDR2 YFSETQ. Written as DNA, the CDR3 is TGCGCCAGCAGCTTGGAGCAGGGGGCGCGGCAACTTAATGAAAAACTGTTTTTT. Its protein is CASSLEQGARQLNEKLFF.